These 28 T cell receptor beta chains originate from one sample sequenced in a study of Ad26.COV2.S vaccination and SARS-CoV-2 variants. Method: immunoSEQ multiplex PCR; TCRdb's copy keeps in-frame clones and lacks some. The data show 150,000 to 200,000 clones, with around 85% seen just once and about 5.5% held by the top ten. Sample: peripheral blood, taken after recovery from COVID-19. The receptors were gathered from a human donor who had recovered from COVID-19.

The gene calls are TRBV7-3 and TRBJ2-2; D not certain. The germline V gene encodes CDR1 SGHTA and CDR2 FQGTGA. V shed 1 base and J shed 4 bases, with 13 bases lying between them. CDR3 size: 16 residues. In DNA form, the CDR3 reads TGTGCCAGCAGCTTAAATCCCTCCTGGGGCACCGGGGAGCTGTTTTTT. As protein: CASSLNPSWGTGELFF.

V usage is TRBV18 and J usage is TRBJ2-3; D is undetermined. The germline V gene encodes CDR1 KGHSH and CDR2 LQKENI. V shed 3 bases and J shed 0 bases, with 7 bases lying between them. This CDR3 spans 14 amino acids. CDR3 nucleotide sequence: TGTGCCAGCTCACCCCTCCCTAGCACAGATACGCAGTATTTT. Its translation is CASSPLPSTDTQYF. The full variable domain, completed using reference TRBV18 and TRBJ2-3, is NAGVMQNPRHLVRRRGQEARLRCSPMKGHSHVYWYRQLPEEGLKFMVYLQKENIIDESGMPKERFSAEFPKEGPSILRIQQVVRGDSAAYFCASSPLPSTDTQYFGPGTRLTVL.

The CDR3, as DNA: TGCGCCAGCAGCTTGCATGAGAGGACAGGGCGCAATGAGCAGTTCTTC. This sequence encodes CASSLHERTGRNEQFF. The chain recombines TRBV5-1 with TRBJ2-1, with 8 nucleotides matching TRBD1. Germline V CDR1 and CDR2: SGHRS, YFSETQ. This CDR3 contains 16 residues. The V and J ends lost 1 base and 6 bases, in that order; junction bases with no gene match: 9.

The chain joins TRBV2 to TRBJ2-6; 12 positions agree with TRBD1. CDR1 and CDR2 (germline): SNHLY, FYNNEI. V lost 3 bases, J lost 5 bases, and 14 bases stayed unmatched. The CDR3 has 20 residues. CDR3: CASSDTRPGQGARRANVLTF. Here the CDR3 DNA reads TGTGCCAGCAGTGACACTCGACCGGGACAGGGGGCGCGGAGGGCCAACGTCCTGACTTTC.

CDR3 protein: CASSFLRVTNTEAFF. CDR3 nucleotides: TGCGCCAGCAGCTTTCTCCGGGTTACGAACACTGAAGCTTTCTTT. This chain connects TRBV5-1 to TRBJ1-1; no reliable D call. Trimming shortened V by 2 bases and J by 1 base, and 12 bases separated the two germline ends. Per the germline V gene, CDR1 is SGHRS and CDR2 is YFSETQ. The CDR3 runs to 15 residues. Full variable domain (outside the CDR3, taken from reference TRBV5-1 and TRBJ1-1): KAGVTQTPRYLIKTRGQQVTLSCSPISGHRSVSWYQQTPGQGLQFLFEYFSETQRNKGNFPGRFSGRQFSNSRSEMNVSTLELGDSALYLCASSFLRVTNTEAFFGQGTRLTVV.

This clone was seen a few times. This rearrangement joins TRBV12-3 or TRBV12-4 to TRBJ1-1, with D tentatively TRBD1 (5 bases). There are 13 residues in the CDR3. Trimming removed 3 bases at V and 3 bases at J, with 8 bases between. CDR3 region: CASSFTRDTEAFF. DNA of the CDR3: TGTGCCAGCAGTTTTACCAGGGACACTGAAGCTTTCTTT.

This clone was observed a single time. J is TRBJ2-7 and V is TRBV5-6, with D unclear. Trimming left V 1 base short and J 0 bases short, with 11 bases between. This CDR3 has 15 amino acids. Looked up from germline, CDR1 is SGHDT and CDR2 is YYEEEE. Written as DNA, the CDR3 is TGTGCCAGCAGCTTGCAACAGCTAAGCTCCTACGAGCAGTACTTC. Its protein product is CASSLQQLSSYEQYF.

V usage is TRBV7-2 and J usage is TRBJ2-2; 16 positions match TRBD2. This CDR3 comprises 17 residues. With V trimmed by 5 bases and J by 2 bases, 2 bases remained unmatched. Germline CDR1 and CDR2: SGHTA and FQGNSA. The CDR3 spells CASSGTSGGANTGELFF. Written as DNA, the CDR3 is TGTGCCAGCAGCGGGACTAGCGGGGGGGCCAACACCGGGGAGCTGTTTTTT.

The CDR3 bases are TGTGCCAGCAGCCGAGAAGAGACCCAGTACTTC. Protein: CASSREETQYF. The gene calls are TRBV6-6 and TRBJ2-5; D not certain. Germline assignment: CDR1 MNHNY and CDR2 SVGAGI (reference sequence). The CDR3 totals 11 residues. With 6 bases removed from V and 3 bases from J, the gap between germline ends came to 5 bases.

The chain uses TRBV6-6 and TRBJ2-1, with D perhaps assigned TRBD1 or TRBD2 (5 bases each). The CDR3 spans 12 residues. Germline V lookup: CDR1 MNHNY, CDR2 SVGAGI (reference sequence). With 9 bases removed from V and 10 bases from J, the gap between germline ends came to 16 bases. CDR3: CARGPFESEQFF. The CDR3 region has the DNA TGTGCCAGGGGACCTTTTGAAAGCGAGCAGTTCTTC.

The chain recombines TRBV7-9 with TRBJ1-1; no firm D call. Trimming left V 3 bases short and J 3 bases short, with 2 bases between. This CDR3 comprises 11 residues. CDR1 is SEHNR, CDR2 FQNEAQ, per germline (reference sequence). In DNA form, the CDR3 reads TGTGCCAGCAGCTTTGACACTGAAGCTTTCTTT. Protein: CASSFDTEAFF.

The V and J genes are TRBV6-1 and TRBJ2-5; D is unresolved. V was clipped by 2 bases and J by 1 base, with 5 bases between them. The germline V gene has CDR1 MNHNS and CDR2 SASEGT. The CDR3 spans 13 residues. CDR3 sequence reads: CASSENFQETQYF. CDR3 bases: TGTGCCAGCAGTGAAAACTTCCAAGAGACCCAGTACTTC.

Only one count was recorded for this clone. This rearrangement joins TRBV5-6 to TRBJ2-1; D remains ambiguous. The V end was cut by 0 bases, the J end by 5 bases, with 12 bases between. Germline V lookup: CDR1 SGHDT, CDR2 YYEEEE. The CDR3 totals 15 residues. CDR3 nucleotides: TGTGCCAGCAGCTTGGGTTACAGCAAGAACAATGAGCAGTTCTTC. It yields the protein CASSLGYSKNNEQFF.

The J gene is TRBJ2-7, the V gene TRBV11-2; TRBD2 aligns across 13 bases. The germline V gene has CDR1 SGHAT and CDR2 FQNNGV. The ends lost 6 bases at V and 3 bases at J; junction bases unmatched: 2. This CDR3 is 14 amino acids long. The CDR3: CASSWTSGSYEQYF. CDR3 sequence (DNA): TGTGCCAGCAGTTGGACTAGCGGGAGCTACGAGCAGTACTTC. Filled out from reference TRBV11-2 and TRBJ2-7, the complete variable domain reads EAGVAQSPRYKIIEKRQSVAFWCNPISGHATLYWYQQILGQGPKLLIQFQNNGVVDDSQLPKDRFSAERLKGVDSTLKIQPAKLEDSAVYLCASSWTSGSYEQYFGPGTRLTVT.

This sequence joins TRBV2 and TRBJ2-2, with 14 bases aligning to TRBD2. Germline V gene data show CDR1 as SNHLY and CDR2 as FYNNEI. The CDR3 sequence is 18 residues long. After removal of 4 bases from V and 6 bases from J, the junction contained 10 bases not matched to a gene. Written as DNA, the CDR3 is TGTGCCAGCAGTGGGGGACTAGCGGGAGTCAGAGTTCCCGGGGAGCTGTTTTTT. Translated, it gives CASSGGLAGVRVPGELFF.

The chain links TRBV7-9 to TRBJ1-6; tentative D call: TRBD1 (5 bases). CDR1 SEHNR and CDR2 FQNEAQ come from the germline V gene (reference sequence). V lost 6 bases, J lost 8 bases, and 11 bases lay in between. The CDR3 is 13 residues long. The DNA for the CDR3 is TGTGCCAGCAGACCCGGGACCTATTCACCCCTCCACTTT. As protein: CASRPGTYSPLHF.

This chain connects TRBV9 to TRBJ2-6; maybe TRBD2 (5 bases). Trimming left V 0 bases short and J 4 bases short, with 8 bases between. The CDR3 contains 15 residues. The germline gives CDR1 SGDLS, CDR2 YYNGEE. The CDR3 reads CASSVGGSGANVLTF. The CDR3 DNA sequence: TGTGCCAGCAGCGTAGGAGGGTCCGGGGCCAACGTCCTGACTTTC.

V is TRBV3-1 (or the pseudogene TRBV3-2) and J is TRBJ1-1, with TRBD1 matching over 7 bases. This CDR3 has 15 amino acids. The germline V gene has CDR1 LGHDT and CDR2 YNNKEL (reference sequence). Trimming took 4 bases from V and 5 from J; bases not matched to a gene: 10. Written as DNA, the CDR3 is TGTGCCAGCAGCCCCGCTCGCCAGGGGGGTACTGAAGCTTTCTTT. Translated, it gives CASSPARQGGTEAFF.

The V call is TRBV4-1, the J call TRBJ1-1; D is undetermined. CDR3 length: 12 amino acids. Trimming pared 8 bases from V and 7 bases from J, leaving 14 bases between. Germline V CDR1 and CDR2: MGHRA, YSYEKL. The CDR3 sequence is CASSPSGLEAFF. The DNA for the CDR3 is TGCGCCAGCTCCCCAAGTGGGCTTGAAGCTTTCTTT.

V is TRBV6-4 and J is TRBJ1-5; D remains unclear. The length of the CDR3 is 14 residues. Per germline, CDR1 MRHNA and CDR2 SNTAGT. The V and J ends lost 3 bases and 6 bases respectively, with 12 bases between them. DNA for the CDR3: TGTGCCAGCAGTGAAGGAGGGTGGGGTCAGCCCCAGCATTTT. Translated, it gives CASSEGGWGQPQHF.

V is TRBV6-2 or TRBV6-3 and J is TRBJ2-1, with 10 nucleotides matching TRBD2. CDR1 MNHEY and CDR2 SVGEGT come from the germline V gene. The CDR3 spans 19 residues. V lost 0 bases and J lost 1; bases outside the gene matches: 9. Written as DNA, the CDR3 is TGTGCCAGCAGTTACTCGGGTCTTACTAGCGGGGCATCCTACAATGAGCAGTTCTTC. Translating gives CASSYSGLTSGASYNEQFF.

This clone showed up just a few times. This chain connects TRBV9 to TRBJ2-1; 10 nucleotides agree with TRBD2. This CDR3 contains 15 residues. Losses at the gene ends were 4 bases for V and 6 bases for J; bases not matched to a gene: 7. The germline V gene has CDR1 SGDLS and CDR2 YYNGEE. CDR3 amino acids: CASSPLSGGLNEQFF. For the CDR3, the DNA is TGTGCCAGCAGCCCCCTTAGCGGGGGGCTCAATGAGCAGTTCTTC.

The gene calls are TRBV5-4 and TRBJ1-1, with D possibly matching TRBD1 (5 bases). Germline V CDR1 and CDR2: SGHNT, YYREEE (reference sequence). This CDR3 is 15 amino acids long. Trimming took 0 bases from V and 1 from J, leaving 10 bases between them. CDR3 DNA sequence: TGTGCCAGCAGCTTGGAGATGGGGCCGAACACTGAAGCTTTCTTT. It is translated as CASSLEMGPNTEAFF.

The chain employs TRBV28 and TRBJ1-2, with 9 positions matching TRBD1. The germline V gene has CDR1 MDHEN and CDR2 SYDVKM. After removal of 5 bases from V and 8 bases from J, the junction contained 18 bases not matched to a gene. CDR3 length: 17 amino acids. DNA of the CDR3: TGTGCCAGCAGTCGAACGGGACAGGGAAGTTCGGTGCGAGGCTACACCTTC. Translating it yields CASSRTGQGSSVRGYTF.

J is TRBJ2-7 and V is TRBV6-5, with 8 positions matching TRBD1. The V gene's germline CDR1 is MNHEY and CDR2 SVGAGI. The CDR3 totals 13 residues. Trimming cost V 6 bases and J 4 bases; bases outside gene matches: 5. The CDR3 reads CASSLDRDYEQYF. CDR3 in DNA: TGTGCCAGCAGCTTGGACAGGGATTACGAGCAGTACTTC.

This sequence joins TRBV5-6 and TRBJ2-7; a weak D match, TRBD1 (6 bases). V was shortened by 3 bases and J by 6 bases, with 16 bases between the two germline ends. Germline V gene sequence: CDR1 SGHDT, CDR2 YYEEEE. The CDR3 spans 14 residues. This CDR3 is CASSSDLQGSEQYF. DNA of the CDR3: TGTGCCAGCAGCTCGGACCTACAGGGTTCCGAGCAGTACTTC.

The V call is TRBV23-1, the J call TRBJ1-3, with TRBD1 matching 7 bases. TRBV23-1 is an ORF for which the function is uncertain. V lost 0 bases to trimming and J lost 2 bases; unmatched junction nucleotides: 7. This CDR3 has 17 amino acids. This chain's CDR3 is CASSQSGDSFPGNTIYF. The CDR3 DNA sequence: TGCGCCAGCAGTCAATCGGGGGACAGCTTTCCTGGAAACACCATATATTTT.

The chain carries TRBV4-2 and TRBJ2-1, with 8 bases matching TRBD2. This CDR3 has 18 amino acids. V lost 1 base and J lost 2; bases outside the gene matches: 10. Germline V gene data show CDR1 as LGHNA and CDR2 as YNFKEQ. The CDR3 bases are TGTGCCAGCAGCCAAGCGGGGAGCGGGAGTACGACCTACAATGAGCAGTTCTTC. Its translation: CASSQAGSGSTTYNEQFF.